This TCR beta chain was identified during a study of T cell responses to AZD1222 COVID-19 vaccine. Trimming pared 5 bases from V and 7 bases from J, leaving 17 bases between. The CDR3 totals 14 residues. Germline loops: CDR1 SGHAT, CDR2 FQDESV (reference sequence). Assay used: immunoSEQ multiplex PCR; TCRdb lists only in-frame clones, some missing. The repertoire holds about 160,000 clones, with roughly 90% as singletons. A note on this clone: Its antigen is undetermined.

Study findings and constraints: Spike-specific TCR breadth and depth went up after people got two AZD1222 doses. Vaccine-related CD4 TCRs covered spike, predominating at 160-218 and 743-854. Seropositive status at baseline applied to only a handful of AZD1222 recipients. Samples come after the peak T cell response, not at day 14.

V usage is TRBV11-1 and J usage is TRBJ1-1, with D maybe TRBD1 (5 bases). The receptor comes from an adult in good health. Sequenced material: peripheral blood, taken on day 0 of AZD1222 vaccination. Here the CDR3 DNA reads TGTGCCAGCAGCCCGACTGGACAACCCCATGAAGCTTTCTTT. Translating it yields CASSPTGQPHEAFF.